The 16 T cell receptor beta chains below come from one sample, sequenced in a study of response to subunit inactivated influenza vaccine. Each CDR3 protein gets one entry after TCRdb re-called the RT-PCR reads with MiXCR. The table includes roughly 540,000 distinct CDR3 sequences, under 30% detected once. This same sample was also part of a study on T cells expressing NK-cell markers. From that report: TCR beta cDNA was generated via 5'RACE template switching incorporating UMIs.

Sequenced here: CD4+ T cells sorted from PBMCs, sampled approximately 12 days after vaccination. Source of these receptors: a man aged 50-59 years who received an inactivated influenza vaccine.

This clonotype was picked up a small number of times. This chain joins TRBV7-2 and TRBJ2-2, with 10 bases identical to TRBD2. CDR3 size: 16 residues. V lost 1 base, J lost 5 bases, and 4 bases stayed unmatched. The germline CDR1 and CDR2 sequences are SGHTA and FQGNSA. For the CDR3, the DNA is TGTGCCAGCAGCTTAGTGAGCGGGAGGGTAACCGGGGAGCTGTTTTTT. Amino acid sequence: CASSLVSGRVTGELFF.

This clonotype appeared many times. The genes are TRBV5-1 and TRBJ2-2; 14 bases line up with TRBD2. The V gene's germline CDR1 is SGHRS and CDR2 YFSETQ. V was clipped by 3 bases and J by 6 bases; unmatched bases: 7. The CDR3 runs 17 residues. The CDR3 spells CASSYGTSGRGSGELFF. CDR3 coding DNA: TGCGCCAGCAGCTACGGGACTAGCGGGAGAGGATCCGGGGAGCTGTTTTTT. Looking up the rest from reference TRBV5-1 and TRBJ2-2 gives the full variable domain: KAGVTQTPRYLIKTRGQQVTLSCSPISGHRSVSWYQQTPGQGLQFLFEYFSETQRNKGNFPGRFSGRQFSNSRSEMNVSTLELGDSALYLCASSYGTSGRGSGELFFGEGSRLTVL.

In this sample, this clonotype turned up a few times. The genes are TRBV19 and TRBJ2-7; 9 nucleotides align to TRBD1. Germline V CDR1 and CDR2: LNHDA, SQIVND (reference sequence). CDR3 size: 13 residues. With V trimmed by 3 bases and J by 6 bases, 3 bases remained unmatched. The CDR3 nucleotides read TGTGCCAGTAGTATGGACAGGGGAGGCGAGCAGTACTTC. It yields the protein CASSMDRGGEQYF. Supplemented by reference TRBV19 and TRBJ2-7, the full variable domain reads DGGITQSPKYLFRKEGQNVTLSCEQNLNHDAMYWYRQDPGQGLRLIYYSQIVNDFQKGDIAEGYSVSREKKESFPLTVTSAQKNPTAFYLCASSMDRGGEQYFGPGTRLTVT.

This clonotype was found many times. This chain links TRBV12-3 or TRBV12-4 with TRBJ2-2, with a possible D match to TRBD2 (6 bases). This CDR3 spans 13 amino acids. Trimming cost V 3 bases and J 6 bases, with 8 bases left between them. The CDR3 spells CASSFSGAGELFF. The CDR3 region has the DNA TGTGCCAGCAGTTTTTCGGGGGCCGGGGAGCTGTTTTTT.

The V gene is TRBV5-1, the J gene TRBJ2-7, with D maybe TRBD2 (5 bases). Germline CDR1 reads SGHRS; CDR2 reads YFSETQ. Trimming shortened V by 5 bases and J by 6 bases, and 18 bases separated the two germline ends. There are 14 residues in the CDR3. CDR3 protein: CASRSAGAEGEQYF. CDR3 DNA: TGCGCCAGCAGATCGGCGGGTGCCGAAGGCGAGCAGTACTTC. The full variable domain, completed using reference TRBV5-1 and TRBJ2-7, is KAGVTQTPRYLIKTRGQQVTLSCSPISGHRSVSWYQQTPGQGLQFLFEYFSETQRNKGNFPGRFSGRQFSNSRSEMNVSTLELGDSALYLCASRSAGAEGEQYFGPGTRLTVT.

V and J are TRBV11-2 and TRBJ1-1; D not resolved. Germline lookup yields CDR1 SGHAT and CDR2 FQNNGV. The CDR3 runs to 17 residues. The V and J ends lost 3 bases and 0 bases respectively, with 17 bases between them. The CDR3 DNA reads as TGTGCCAGCAGCTTGGGTCAAATGAGGGCCATGAACACTGAAGCTTTCTTT. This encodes CASSLGQMRAMNTEAFF. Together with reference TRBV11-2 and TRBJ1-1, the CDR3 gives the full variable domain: EAGVAQSPRYKIIEKRQSVAFWCNPISGHATLYWYQQILGQGPKLLIQFQNNGVVDDSQLPKDRFSAERLKGVDSTLKIQPAKLEDSAVYLCASSLGQMRAMNTEAFFGQGTRLTVV.

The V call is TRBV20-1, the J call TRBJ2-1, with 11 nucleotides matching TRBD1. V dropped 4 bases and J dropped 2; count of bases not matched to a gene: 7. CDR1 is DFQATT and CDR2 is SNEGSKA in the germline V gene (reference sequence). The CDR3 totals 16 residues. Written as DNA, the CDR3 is TGCAGTGCTATAGGGGACAGGGGGTTTACCTACAATGAGCAGTTCTTC. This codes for CSAIGDRGFTYNEQFF.

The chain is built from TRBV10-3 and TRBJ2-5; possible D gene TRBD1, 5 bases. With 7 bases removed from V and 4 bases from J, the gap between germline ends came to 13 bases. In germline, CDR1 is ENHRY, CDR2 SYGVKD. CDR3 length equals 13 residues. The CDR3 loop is CAINGQRGETQYF. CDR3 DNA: TGTGCCATCAACGGGCAAAGGGGAGAGACCCAGTACTTC.

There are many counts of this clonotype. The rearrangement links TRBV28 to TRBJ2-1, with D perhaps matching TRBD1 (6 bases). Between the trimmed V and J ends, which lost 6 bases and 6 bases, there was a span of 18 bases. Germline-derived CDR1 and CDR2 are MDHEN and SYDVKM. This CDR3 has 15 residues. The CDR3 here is CASRVRGQSLNEQFF. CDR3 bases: TGTGCCAGCAGAGTCAGGGGCCAGAGTCTCAATGAGCAGTTCTTC.

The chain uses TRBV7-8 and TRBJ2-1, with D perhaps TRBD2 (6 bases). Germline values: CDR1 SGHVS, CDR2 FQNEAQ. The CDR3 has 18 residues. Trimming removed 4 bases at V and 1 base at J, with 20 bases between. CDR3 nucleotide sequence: TGTGCCAGCAGCTCCCACCGTGTTCTCCGGGGGTCCTACAATGAGCAGTTCTTC. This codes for CASSSHRVLRGSYNEQFF.

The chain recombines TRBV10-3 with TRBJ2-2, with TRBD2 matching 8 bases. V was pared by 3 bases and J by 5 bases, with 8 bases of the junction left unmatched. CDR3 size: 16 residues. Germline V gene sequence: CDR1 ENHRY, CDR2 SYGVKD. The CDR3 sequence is CAISDPGGPRTGELFF. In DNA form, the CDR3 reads TGTGCCATCAGTGACCCGGGAGGGCCGCGGACCGGGGAGCTGTTTTTT.

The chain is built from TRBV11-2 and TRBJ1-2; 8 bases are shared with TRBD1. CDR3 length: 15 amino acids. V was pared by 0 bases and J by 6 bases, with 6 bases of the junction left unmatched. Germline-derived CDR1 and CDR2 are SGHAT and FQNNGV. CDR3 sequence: CASSLDGRGLHGYTF. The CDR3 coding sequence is TGTGCCAGCAGCTTAGATGGCAGGGGGCTCCATGGCTACACCTTC.

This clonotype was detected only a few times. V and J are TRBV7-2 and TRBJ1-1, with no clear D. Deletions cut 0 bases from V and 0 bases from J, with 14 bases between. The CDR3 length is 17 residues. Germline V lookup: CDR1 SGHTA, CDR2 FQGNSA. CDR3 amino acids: CASSLAPGVGMNTEAFF. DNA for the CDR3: TGTGCCAGCAGCTTAGCCCCAGGCGTAGGCATGAACACTGAAGCTTTCTTT.

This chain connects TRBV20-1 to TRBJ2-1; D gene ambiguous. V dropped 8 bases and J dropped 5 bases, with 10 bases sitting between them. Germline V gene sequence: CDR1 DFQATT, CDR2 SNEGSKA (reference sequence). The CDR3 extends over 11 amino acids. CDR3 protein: CSRSRNNEQFF. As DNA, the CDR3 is TGCAGTCGTAGTCGGAACAATGAGCAGTTCTTC.

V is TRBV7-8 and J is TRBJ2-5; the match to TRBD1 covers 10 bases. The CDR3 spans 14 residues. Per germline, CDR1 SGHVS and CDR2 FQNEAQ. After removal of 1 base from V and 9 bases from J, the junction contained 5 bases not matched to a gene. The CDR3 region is CASSLVTGGYSQYF. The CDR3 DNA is TGTGCCAGCAGCTTAGTGACAGGGGGCTACTCCCAGTACTTC.

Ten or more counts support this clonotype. CDR3 DNA sequence: TGCAGTGCTAGGGGGACAGTGAGGCGGACCGGGGAGCTGTTTTTT. Translated: CSARGTVRRTGELFF. J is TRBJ2-2 and V is TRBV20-1; 7 bases are a match to TRBD1. This CDR3 contains 15 residues. Germline V gene lookup returns CDR1 DFQATT and CDR2 SNEGSKA (reference sequence). The ends lost 3 bases at V and 5 bases at J; junction bases unmatched: 9.